Sequencing of this TCR beta chain was carried out in a study of blood T cell repertoires in COVID-19. In the study overall: Acute and convalescent COVID-19 specimens originated in the United States, Italy and Spain. PBMCs, B-cell-depleted T cells, or T cells were the source of the cDNA or gDNA that made up the material.

Profiled with immunoSEQ multiplex PCR; TCRdb holds only in-frame clones, not every one. The sample shows some 50,000 clones, 80% to 85% of them seen only once. Looked up from germline, CDR1 is SGDLS and CDR2 is YYNGEE. J lost 4 bases, V lost 4 bases, and 7 bases had no gene match. This CDR3 spans 14 amino acids. The rearrangement uses TRBV9 and TRBJ1-2; 7 bases fit TRBD1. The sequence came from a man in his 70s with acute or convalescent COVID-19. The sample taken for sequencing was peripheral blood. The CDR3 loop reads CASSSQTGSYGYTF. The CDR3 DNA reads as TGTGCCAGCAGCTCTCAGACAGGGAGCTATGGCTACACCTTC.